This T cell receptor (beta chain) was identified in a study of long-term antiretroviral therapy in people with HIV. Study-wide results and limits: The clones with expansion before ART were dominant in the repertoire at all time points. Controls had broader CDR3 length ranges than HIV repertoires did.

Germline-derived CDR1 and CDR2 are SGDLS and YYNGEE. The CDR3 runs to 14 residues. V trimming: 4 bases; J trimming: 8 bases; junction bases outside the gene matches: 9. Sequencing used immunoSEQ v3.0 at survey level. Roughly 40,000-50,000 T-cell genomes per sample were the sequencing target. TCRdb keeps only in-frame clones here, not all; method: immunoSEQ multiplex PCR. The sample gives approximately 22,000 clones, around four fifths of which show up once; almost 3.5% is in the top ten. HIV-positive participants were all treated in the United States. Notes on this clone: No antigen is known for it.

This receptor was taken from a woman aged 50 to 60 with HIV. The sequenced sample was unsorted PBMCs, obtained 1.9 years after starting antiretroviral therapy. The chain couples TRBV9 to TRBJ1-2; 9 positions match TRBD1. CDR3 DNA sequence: TGTGCCAGCAGCCAGAGGGCAGGGACAGGGGGCTACACCTTC. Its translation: CASSQRAGTGGYTF.